This section outlines one TCR beta chain sequence together with its context. The data are from a study of blood T cell repertoires in COVID-19. Study summary: Samples came from the United States, Italy and Spain, spanning acute and convalescent COVID-19.

In the original processing: Using reference gene primer amplification, nucleated cell counts were estimated. Clones were sequenced by immunoSEQ multiplex PCR, and TCRdb holds only the in-frame ones, with some missing. V and J calls and clone size are as listed in that table; D and trimming were resolved from the DNA. The data show approximately 220,000 clones, around 87% seen once. Per the germline V gene, CDR1 is MNHEY and CDR2 is SVGAGI. V shed 4 bases and J 11 bases; nucleotides not matched to a gene: 11. The CDR3 contains 15 residues. Sequencing was carried out using peripheral blood. The origin of this receptor is a man between 60 and 75 years old who had recovered from COVID-19. The chain joins TRBV6-5 to TRBJ1-4; 9 positions agree with TRBD1. The CDR3 sequence: CASSSGTGRREKLFF. The CDR3 nucleotides are TGTGCCAGCAGTTCCGGGACAGGGCGACGCGAGAAACTGTTTTTT.